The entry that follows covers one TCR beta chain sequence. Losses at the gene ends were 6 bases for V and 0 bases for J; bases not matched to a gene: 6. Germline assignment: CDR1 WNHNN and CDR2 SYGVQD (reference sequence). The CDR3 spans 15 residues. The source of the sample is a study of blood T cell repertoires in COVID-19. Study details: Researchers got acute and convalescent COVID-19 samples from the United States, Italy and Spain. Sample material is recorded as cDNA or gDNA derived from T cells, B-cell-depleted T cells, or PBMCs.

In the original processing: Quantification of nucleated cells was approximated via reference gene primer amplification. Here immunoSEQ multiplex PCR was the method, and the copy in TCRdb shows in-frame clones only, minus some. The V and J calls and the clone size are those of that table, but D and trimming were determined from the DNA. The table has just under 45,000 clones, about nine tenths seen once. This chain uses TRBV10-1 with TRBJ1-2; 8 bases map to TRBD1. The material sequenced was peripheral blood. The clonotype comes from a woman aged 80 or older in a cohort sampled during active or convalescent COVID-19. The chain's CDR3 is CASRNGQGANYGYTF. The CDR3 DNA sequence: TGCGCCAGCAGGAACGGACAGGGCGCTAACTATGGCTACACCTTC.